One and the same sample provided the 26 T cell receptor beta chains below, sequenced in a study of T cell changes during pregnancy in multiple sclerosis. This table comes from immunoSEQ multiplex PCR, and its TCRdb copy is limited to in-frame clones, with some not included. The data show about 59,000 clones, roughly 94% seen once. Sample: CD8+ T cells from peripheral blood mononuclear cells, taken after pregnancy. The source of these receptors is a female donor with multiple sclerosis, enrolled in a pregnancy study.

The chain joins TRBV5-1 to TRBJ1-1, with D maybe TRBD1 (6 bases). CDR3 length equals 15 residues. V was trimmed by 1 base and J by 3 bases, leaving 13 bases between them. The germline V gene has CDR1 SGHRS and CDR2 YFSETQ. The CDR3 region has the DNA TGCGCCAGCAGCTTGCAAGGGGGAGGGGACACTGAAGCTTTCTTT. Residues: CASSLQGGGDTEAFF.

V gene TRBV12-5 combines with J gene TRBJ1-3; D remains ambiguous. Trimming removed 0 bases from V and 0 bases from J, with 15 bases in between. This CDR3 has 18 amino acids. Germline V gene sequence: CDR1 LGHNT, CDR2 FRNRAP. CDR3 amino acids: CASGLVLTATYSGNTIYF. The CDR3 coding sequence is TGTGCTAGTGGTTTGGTACTTACAGCCACTTACTCTGGAAACACCATATATTTT. The complete variable domain, with remaining parts taken from reference TRBV12-5 and TRBJ1-3, reads DARVTQTPRHKVTEMGQEVTMRCQPILGHNTVFWYRQTMMQGLELLAYFRNRAPLDDSGMPKDRFSAEMPDATLATLKIQPSEPRDSAVYFCASGLVLTATYSGNTIYFGEGSWLTVV.

This chain joins TRBV15 and TRBJ1-5; no firm D call. Germline CDR1 and CDR2: LNHNV and YYDKDF (reference sequence). The V and J ends lost 1 base and 4 bases respectively, with 8 bases between them. The length of the CDR3 is 14 residues. The CDR3 loop is CATSRGQENQPQHF. CDR3 in DNA: TGTGCCACCAGCAGAGGGCAGGAAAATCAGCCCCAGCATTTT.

This sequence joins TRBV5-4 and TRBJ1-3; D is perhaps TRBD1 (5 bases). This CDR3 contains 15 residues. V was shortened by 1 base and J by 4 bases, with 12 bases between the two germline ends. Germline V lookup: CDR1 SGHNT, CDR2 YYREEE (reference sequence). CDR3 sequence (DNA): TGTGCCAGCAGCTTGTGGGGCTTTGGCGGAAACACCATATATTTT. Translating gives CASSLWGFGGNTIYF. Full variable domain (outside the CDR3, taken from reference TRBV5-4 and TRBJ1-3): ETGVTQSPTHLIKTRGQQVTLRCSSQSGHNTVSWYQQALGQGPQFIFQYYREEENGRGNFPPRFSGLQFPNYSSELNVNALELDDSALYLCASSLWGFGGNTIYFGEGSWLTVV.

CDR3 DNA: TGTGCCAGCAGTGAGGCGGGAGGGGTTCCATACAATGAGCAGTTCTTC. This codes for CASSEAGGVPYNEQFF. The V call is TRBV2, the J call TRBJ2-1; TRBD2 matches 9 bases. The CDR3 sequence is 16 residues long. Germline loops: CDR1 SNHLY, CDR2 FYNNEI. J was trimmed by 4 bases and V by 3 bases; bases with no gene match: 7.

The chain uses TRBV27 and TRBJ2-2; the D gene is possibly TRBD1 (6 bases). CDR3 length: 18 residues. Germline V gene sequence: CDR1 MNHEY, CDR2 SMNVEV (reference sequence). V lost 3 bases to trimming and J lost 5 bases, with 22 bases between them. This chain's CDR3 is CASSFERRGQILTGELFF. In DNA form, the CDR3 reads TGTGCCAGCAGTTTCGAAAGGCGAGGACAGATACTTACCGGGGAGCTGTTTTTT.

This rearrangement joins TRBV15 to TRBJ1-5, with unresolved D. The CDR3 is 18 amino acids. With 1 base removed from V and 6 bases from J, the gap between germline ends came to 22 bases. The germline CDR1 and CDR2 sequences are LNHNV and YYDKDF (reference sequence). The CDR3 nucleotides read TGTGCCACCAGCAGAGGTTACGGTATAGAGCTGGGAGGTCAGCCCCAGCATTTT. This translates into CATSRGYGIELGGQPQHF.

The sample holds a few counts of this clone. The rearrangement links TRBV6-5 to TRBJ2-7; D unresolved. V was cut by 1 base and J by 2 bases, with 9 bases left in between. Germline loops: CDR1 MNHEY, CDR2 SVGAGI. The CDR3 extends over 14 amino acids. The CDR3 region is CASSYLESPYEQYF. CDR3 coding DNA: TGTGCCAGCAGTTACTTGGAGTCCCCCTACGAGCAGTACTTC.

This chain joins TRBV6-5 and TRBJ2-5, with 7 bases aligning to TRBD2. V lost 4 bases and J lost 4; bases outside the gene matches: 6. The CDR3 length is 14 residues. The germline V gene encodes CDR1 MNHEY and CDR2 SVGAGI. The CDR3 DNA is TGTGCCAGCAGTTCCAACAGCGGGACAGAGACCCAGTACTTC. Amino acids: CASSSNSGTETQYF.

This chain joins TRBV28 and TRBJ2-7, with TRBD2 identical over 7 bases. Germline CDR1 reads MDHEN; CDR2 reads SYDVKM. The J segment lost 4 bases and the V segment lost 7 bases, leaving 7 bases of the junction unmatched. The CDR3 has 13 amino acids. CDR3 bases: TGTGCCAGCAACGGGGGAGGGCCTTACGAGCAGTACTTC. It specifies CASNGGGPYEQYF. The full variable domain, its missing parts supplied by reference TRBV28 and TRBJ2-7, is DVKVTQSSRYLVKRTGEKVFLECVQDMDHENMFWYRQDPGLGLRLIYFSYDVKMKEKGDIPEGYSVSREKKERFSLILESASTNQTSMYLCASNGGGPYEQYFGPGTRLTVT.

This clone was counted a single time. DNA of the CDR3: TGTGCCAGTTTGAAGAGGGCTAACTATGGCTACACCTTC. Its translation: CASLKRANYGYTF. The chain is built from TRBV21-1 and TRBJ1-2. TRBV21-1 is a pseudogene. The CDR3 has 13 amino acids.

The V and J genes are TRBV6-5 and TRBJ2-3; no definite D call. This CDR3 region has 14 residues. Trimming removed 2 bases at V and 2 bases at J, with 8 bases between. Germline V gene lookup returns CDR1 MNHEY and CDR2 SVGAGI. This CDR3 is CASSYGLFTDTQYF. The CDR3, as DNA: TGTGCCAGCAGTTACGGTCTATTCACAGATACGCAGTATTTT.

This clone occurred once. The chain has TRBV19 and TRBJ1-3; no reliable D call. Trimming left V 5 bases short and J 8 bases short, with 13 bases between. This CDR3 region has 13 residues. Germline V CDR1 and CDR2: LNHDA, SQIVND (reference sequence). CDR3 sequence reads: CASSLAGWDTIYF. The CDR3 DNA sequence: TGTGCCAGTAGTCTTGCAGGCTGGGACACCATATATTTT.

The chain carries TRBV25-1 and TRBJ2-3; D is perhaps TRBD2 (7 bases). CDR1 and CDR2 (germline): MGHDK, SYGVNS. The CDR3 contains 18 residues. Trimming shortened V by 4 bases and J by 1 base, and 21 bases separated the two germline ends. CDR3 sequence: CASSAIGGGREGTDTQYF. In DNA form, the CDR3 reads TGTGCCAGCAGTGCCATAGGGGGGGGACGGGAGGGCACAGATACGCAGTATTTT.

The chain uses TRBV18 and TRBJ2-7, with TRBD1 matching 7 bases. Germline V gene lookup returns CDR1 KGHSH and CDR2 LQKENI. The V segment lost 5 bases and the J segment 4 bases; nucleotides outside the gene matches: 11. This CDR3 has 15 residues. DNA of the CDR3: TGTGCCAGCTCAGACAAACCGGGACAGAAGTACGAGCAGTACTTC. Translation gives CASSDKPGQKYEQYF.

V gene TRBV30 combines with J gene TRBJ2-5; D gene uncertain. The CDR3 is 15 amino acids. With 1 base removed from V and 1 base from J, the gap between germline ends came to 13 bases. Germline loops: CDR1 GTSNPN, CDR2 SVGIG (reference sequence). Written as DNA, the CDR3 is TGTGCCTGGAGTGGCGTCTCTAGGCCCCAAGAGACCCAGTACTTC. This translates into CAWSGVSRPQETQYF.

The chain combines TRBV15 with TRBJ2-7; D uncertain. Looked up from germline, CDR1 is LNHNV and CDR2 is YYDKDF (reference sequence). Trimming pared 3 bases from V and 0 bases from J, leaving 12 bases between. The CDR3 consists of 15 residues. The DNA of the CDR3 is TGTGCCACCAGCAGGTTCCTGACTCCCTCCTACGAGCAGTACTTC. Protein: CATSRFLTPSYEQYF.

The rearrangement links TRBV7-9 to TRBJ2-7; D is perhaps TRBD1 (6 bases). Germline V gives CDR1 SEHNR, CDR2 FQNEAQ (reference sequence). The V end was cut by 5 bases, the J end by 0 bases, with 8 bases between. CDR3 size: 13 residues. The CDR3 reads CASSRQASYEQYF. In DNA, the CDR3 is TGTGCCAGCAGCAGACAGGCCTCCTACGAGCAGTACTTC.

This CDR3 reads CASSLGRGEAFF. In DNA form, the CDR3 reads TGTGCCAGCAGCTTAGGACGGGGTGAAGCTTTCTTT. The J gene is TRBJ1-1, the V gene TRBV7-9; D unclear. The CDR3 contains 12 residues. The germline V gene has CDR1 SEHNR and CDR2 FQNEAQ (reference sequence). The V gene lost 1 base and the J gene lost 7 bases, with 7 bases spanning the gap.

The chain links TRBV19 to TRBJ1-1; 10 positions agree with TRBD1. The CDR3 totals 14 residues. V was pared by 7 bases and J by 5 bases, with 7 bases of the junction left unmatched. The germline gives CDR1 LNHDA, CDR2 SQIVND (reference sequence). CDR3 amino acids: CASKPGTGDTEAFF. CDR3 sequence (DNA): TGTGCCAGTAAACCCGGGACAGGGGATACTGAAGCTTTCTTT. Supplemented by reference TRBV19 and TRBJ1-1, the full variable domain reads DGGITQSPKYLFRKEGQNVTLSCEQNLNHDAMYWYRQDPGQGLRLIYYSQIVNDFQKGDIAEGYSVSREKKESFPLTVTSAQKNPTAFYLCASKPGTGDTEAFFGQGTRLTVV.

The chain couples TRBV27 to TRBJ2-1; 12 bases fit TRBD2. The CDR3 runs 16 residues. Trimming at V came to 6 bases and at J to 4 bases, leaving 7 bases not matched to a gene. Germline CDR1 MNHEY, CDR2 SMNVEV (reference sequence). As DNA, the CDR3 is TGTGCCAGCAGCCATGGGGGGACTAGCGGGTACAATGAGCAGTTCTTC. Its protein is CASSHGGTSGYNEQFF.

The V and J genes are TRBV5-6 and TRBJ2-1, with TRBD1 as a possible D gene (5 bases). This CDR3 is built from 14 residues. Germline loops: CDR1 SGHDT, CDR2 YYEEEE. V lost 2 bases, J lost 4 bases, and 10 bases lay in between. The CDR3 coding sequence is TGTGCCAGCAGCTTAGGGGCGTTTTACAATGAGCAGTTCTTC. Its protein is CASSLGAFYNEQFF. The whole variable domain, remainder taken from reference TRBV5-6 and TRBJ2-1, is DAGVTQSPTHLIKTRGQQVTLRCSPKSGHDTVSWYQQALGQGPQFIFQYYEEEERQRGNFPDRFSGHQFPNYSSELNVNALLLGDSALYLCASSLGAFYNEQFFGPGTRLTVL.

The rearrangement links TRBV27 to TRBJ2-1, with D perhaps matching TRBD2 (5 bases). Germline assignment: CDR1 MNHEY and CDR2 SMNVEV (reference sequence). V dropped 8 bases and J dropped 8 bases, with 10 bases sitting between them. The CDR3 length is 11 residues. The CDR3 loop is CASSVGDEQFF. In DNA form, the CDR3 reads TGTGCCAGCTCGGTCGGGGATGAGCAGTTCTTC.

The V call is TRBV10-3, the J call TRBJ2-7; TRBD2 agrees at 8 bases. CDR1 ENHRY and CDR2 SYGVKD come from the germline V gene. The length of the CDR3 is 14 residues. The V segment lost 4 bases and the J segment 2 bases; nucleotides outside the gene matches: 4. The CDR3 DNA follows: TGTGCCATCAGTGCCGTACTAGCGGCCTACGAGCAGTACTTC. Amino acid sequence: CAISAVLAAYEQYF.

The chain links TRBV19 to TRBJ2-3; no clear D. Trimming left V 3 bases short and J 5 bases short, with 6 bases between. The germline V gene encodes CDR1 LNHDA and CDR2 SQIVND (reference sequence). This CDR3 contains 12 residues. CDR3: CASSISLDTQYF. In DNA form, the CDR3 reads TGTGCCAGTAGTATTTCGTTAGATACGCAGTATTTT.

V is TRBV6-5 and J is TRBJ2-5, with TRBD1 identical over 7 bases. Looked up from germline, CDR1 is MNHEY and CDR2 is SVGAGI. Trimming cost V 5 bases and J 3 bases; bases outside gene matches: 3. CDR3 length: 13 residues. The CDR3 DNA reads as TGTGCCAGCAGTCCCGGGACAGAAGAGACCCAGTACTTC. Amino acid sequence: CASSPGTEETQYF.